This T cell receptor (beta chain) was sequenced during a study of blood T cell repertoires in COVID-19. As for the study in general: COVID-19 samples collected from the United States, Italy and Spain covered acute and convalescent phases. Sample material is recorded as cDNA or gDNA derived from T cells, B-cell-depleted T cells, or PBMCs.

Original data processing: Estimation of nucleated cell counts relied on the amplification of reference gene primers. Sequenced by immunoSEQ multiplex PCR; TCRdb stores in-frame clones only, minus some. That table supplies the V and J calls and clone size; D and trimming were determined from the DNA. The sample lists more than 95,000 clones, approximately 85% occurring once. The Seattle patients joined while their infection was active and were tracked longitudinally afterward. Germline values: CDR1 WNHNN, CDR2 SYGVQD (reference sequence). The CDR3 extends over 13 amino acids. V lost 7 bases and J lost 8, with 15 bases in between.

The receptor was derived from a woman aged 80 or over with COVID-19, enrolled during active disease. J is TRBJ2-1 and V is TRBV10-1; possibly TRBD2 for D (6 bases). The specimen sequenced was peripheral blood. The CDR3 DNA follows: TGCGCCAGCATTGCGGGACCTACCCATGAGCAGTTCTTC. It specifies CASIAGPTHEQFF.